The 27 T cell receptor beta chains presented below share a single source sample, sequenced in a study of blood T cells in healthy people across ages. A sample-barcoded 5' primer and a J-beta primer mix were used in a second PCR of about 7 to 12 cycles. TCRdb itself ran the 5' RACE reads through MiXCR, one entry per CDR3 protein. This repertoire shows 920,000 or so distinct CDR3 sequences, more than 40% found once; its top ten account for 18%. Sequencing input: blood. The receptors originated from a woman aged 55-69 years in good health.

V usage is TRBV7-8 and J usage is TRBJ2-7, with D hard to call. Gene TRBJ2-5 matches the end of the DNA better, so the J call may be wrong. CDR1 is SGHVS and CDR2 is FQNEAQ in the germline V gene. This CDR3 comprises 13 residues. This CDR3 reads CASSLGMGETQYF. The CDR3 DNA is TGTGCCAGCAGCTTAGGGATGGGGGAGACCCAGTACTTC.

The gene calls are TRBV27 and TRBJ2-4, with D possibly matching TRBD1 (6 bases). V lost 4 bases to trimming and J lost 2 bases, with 15 bases between them. The germline CDR1 and CDR2 sequences are MNHEY and SMNVEV (reference sequence). The CDR3 has 16 residues. The CDR3 DNA sequence: TGTGCCAGCAGTTCTCACAACCAGGGGTCCAAAAACATTCAGTACTTC. It translates to CASSSHNQGSKNIQYF.

This clonotype was seen once. The chain uses TRBV4-1 and TRBJ1-2; D gene unclear. The germline V and J ends were trimmed by 0 bases and 7 bases, with 12 bases remaining between them. Germline V gene data show CDR1 as MGHRA and CDR2 as YSYEKL. This CDR3 comprises 14 residues. The CDR3 sequence is CASSQDRQIGGYTF. As DNA, the CDR3 is TGCGCCAGCAGCCAAGATCGACAAATTGGTGGCTACACCTTC.

The rearrangement links TRBV20-1 to TRBJ2-3, with 8 bases identical to TRBD1. The CDR3 length is 17 residues. V shed 2 bases and J 3 bases; nucleotides not matched to a gene: 13. Per the germline V gene, CDR1 is DFQATT and CDR2 is SNEGSKA (reference sequence). CDR3 nucleotides: TGCAGTGCTAGACCACTGAGTAGGACAGGGTTGACAGATACGCAGTATTTT. Translated, it gives CSARPLSRTGLTDTQYF.

This clonotype was recorded once. V and J are TRBV4-3 and TRBJ1-1, with D possibly being TRBD1 (6 bases). This CDR3 is 15 amino acids long. The germline V gene encodes CDR1 LGHNA and CDR2 YSLEER. Trimming took off 0 bases at V and 3 bases at J, with 11 bases between the two ends. CDR3 coding DNA: TGCGCCAGCAGCCAAGATGGGGGGGCGGACACTGAAGCTTTCTTT. Protein sequence: CASSQDGGADTEAFF.

The chain uses TRBV1 and TRBJ2-4; TRBD2 is taken as the D call from the table, unchecked against the DNA. The closer fit of TRBJ2-7 to the DNA end suggests the J call may be wrong. TRBV1 is a pseudogene. The CDR3 totals 15 residues. The CDR3 sequence: CTSSQDRLAGAEQYF. The CDR3 DNA follows: TGCACCAGCAGCCAAGATCGCCTAGCGGGGGCCGAGCAGTACTTC.

This clonotype has more than one count but fewer than ten. CDR3 bases: TGTGCCAGCATCAGACAGGGGACGGCTTCACCCCTCCACTTT. Its protein is CASIRQGTASPLHF. V is TRBV6-2 or TRBV6-3 and J is TRBJ1-6, with 8 bases aligning to TRBD1. V lost 7 bases and J lost 9; bases outside the gene matches: 8. In germline, CDR1 is MNHEY, CDR2 SVGEGT. This CDR3 is built from 14 residues.

The genes are TRBV5-1 and TRBJ2-4; D is undetermined. The closer fit of TRBJ2-7 to the DNA end suggests the J call may be wrong. Germline loops: CDR1 SGHRS, CDR2 YFSETQ. The CDR3 runs 13 residues. CDR3 loop: CASSSSNRYEQYF. The DNA of the CDR3 is TGCGCCAGCAGCTCCTCTAACCGCTACGAGCAGTACTTC.

This clonotype was counted a few times. The chain links TRBV5-1 to TRBJ2-5; D is unresolved. V was clipped by 3 bases and J by 2 bases, with 8 bases between them. The CDR3 is 13 amino acids. Germline V lookup: CDR1 SGHRS, CDR2 YFSETQ. The CDR3 loop reads CASSSIPQETQYF. The CDR3 DNA sequence: TGCGCCAGCAGCTCTATCCCTCAAGAGACCCAGTACTTC.

This clonotype occurred a few times. The chain is built from TRBV27 and TRBJ2-5; a possible D gene is TRBD1 (5 bases). The J call may be mistaken, given a closer DNA end match to TRBJ2-7. CDR3 length: 13 residues. Germline CDR1 is MNHEY and CDR2 is SMNVEV (reference sequence). CDR3 DNA sequence: TGTGCCAGCAGTTTACGGTACAGGTACGAGCAGTACTTC. Its translation is CASSLRYRYEQYF.

The rearrangement uses TRBV10-1 and TRBJ2-1, with 9 nucleotides matching TRBD1. V was pared by 6 bases and J by 5 bases, with 8 bases of the junction left unmatched. CDR3 length: 15 amino acids. Per the germline V gene, CDR1 is WNHNN and CDR2 is SYGVQD (reference sequence). In DNA form, the CDR3 reads TGCGCCAGCAGCCTGGGACAGGGTGGGAACAATGAGCAGTTCTTC. Its protein product is CASSLGQGGNNEQFF.

This clonotype was detected a few times. The chain recombines TRBV12-3 or TRBV12-4 with TRBJ2-7; 7 positions match TRBD1. The CDR3 runs to 16 residues. V was pared by 1 base and J by 1 base, with 7 bases of the junction left unmatched. This CDR3 reads CASSLVRDRRSYEQYF. CDR3 bases: TGTGCCAGCAGTTTAGTCCGGGACAGACGATCCTACGAGCAGTACTTC.

This clonotype was seen once. The chain couples TRBV28 to TRBJ2-3; no clear D. The CDR3 runs to 15 residues. V was cut by 5 bases and J by 2 bases, with 14 bases left in between. Germline V CDR1 and CDR2: MDHEN, SYDVKM. CDR3 residues: CASSAPPDHTDTQYF. The CDR3, as DNA: TGTGCCAGCAGTGCCCCGCCCGATCACACAGATACGCAGTATTTT. Combining the CDR3 with reference TRBV28 and TRBJ2-3 gives the whole variable domain DVKVTQSSRYLVKRTGEKVFLECVQDMDHENMFWYRQDPGLGLRLIYFSYDVKMKEKGDIPEGYSVSREKKERFSLILESASTNQTSMYLCASSAPPDHTDTQYFGPGTRLTVL.

This clonotype was seen once. The V and J genes are TRBV5-6 and TRBJ1-2; TRBD1 matches at 8 bases. CDR3 length: 16 amino acids. Germline assignment: CDR1 SGHDT and CDR2 YYEEEE. The junction had 7 bases not matched to a gene; V was cut back by 1 base and J by 2 bases. The CDR3 loop is CASSLKRQGANYGYTF. CDR3 coding DNA: TGTGCCAGCAGCTTGAAACGGCAGGGGGCGAACTATGGCTACACCTTC.

This chain links TRBV5-1 with TRBJ2-1; perhaps TRBD2 as D (6 bases). With 2 bases removed from V and 4 bases from J, the gap between germline ends came to 19 bases. There are 17 residues in the CDR3. Germline CDR1 SGHRS, CDR2 YFSETQ. The CDR3 sequence: CASSFAPGIAVYNEQFF. The CDR3 DNA is TGCGCCAGCAGCTTCGCGCCCGGGATAGCGGTTTACAATGAGCAGTTCTTC.

This clonotype was counted only a few times. This rearrangement joins TRBV20-1 to TRBJ2-7; the D gene is possibly TRBD2 (5 bases). The DNA end is more similar to TRBJ2-5, so the J call may be wrong. Looked up from germline, CDR1 is DFQATT and CDR2 is SNEGSKA (reference sequence). CDR3 length: 14 residues. The CDR3 sequence is CSARPGSGWGTQYF. CDR3 coding DNA: TGCAGTGCTAGACCCGGGTCGGGGTGGGGGACCCAGTACTTC.

This clonotype was seen a handful of times. The CDR3 reads CASSVGRDYEQYF. The CDR3 DNA is TGTGCTAGTTCCGTCGGGCGGGACTACGAGCAGTACTTC. The rearrangement links TRBV12-5 to TRBJ2-7, with D possibly matching TRBD2 (6 bases). Germline CDR1 LGHNT, CDR2 FRNRAP. Trimming removed 8 bases at V and 3 bases at J, with 14 bases between. The CDR3 is 13 amino acids.

This clonotype was found a few times. The chain combines TRBV9 with TRBJ2-7; D unclear. Trimming shortened V by 4 bases and J by 0 bases, and 14 bases separated the two germline ends. CDR1 and CDR2 from the germline V gene are SGDLS and YYNGEE. CDR3 length: 15 amino acids. CDR3 DNA: TGTGCCAGCAGCCCAGTGGGTGCTGCCTCCTACGAGCAGTACTTC. It yields the protein CASSPVGAASYEQYF.

With respect to this clonotype: A read error may be the cause here, since a much bigger clone is one base away. The chain couples TRBV7-8 to TRBJ2-1, with 13 bases identical to TRBD2. The tail of the sequence fits TRBJ2-7 better, so the J call may be wrong. This CDR3 region has 14 residues. The germline V gene has CDR1 SGHVS and CDR2 FQNEAQ. The CDR3 nucleotides read TGTGCCAGCAGTTGGACTAGCGGGAGAAACGAGCAGTACTTC. Protein: CASSWTSGRNEQYF.

Remarks on this clonotype: Germline is not matched at one junction end, which may reflect a read error. The chain uses TRBV20-1 and TRBJ2-7, with TRBD2 identical over 7 bases. This CDR3 is built from 13 residues. From germline, CDR1 is DFQATT and CDR2 SNEGSKA (reference sequence). CDR3 sequence: CSTSAEGPYEQYF. CDR3 DNA sequence: TGCAGTACTAGCGCGGAGGGCCCCTACGAGCAGTACTTC.

The chain recombines TRBV3-1 with TRBJ2-2; 10 bases are a match to TRBD2. This CDR3 spans 18 amino acids. Germline assignment: CDR1 LGHDT and CDR2 YNNKEL (reference sequence). The J segment lost 2 bases and the V segment lost 0 bases, leaving 6 bases of the junction unmatched. The CDR3, as DNA: TGTGCCAGCAGCCAAGATCGTGGACTAGCGGTTAACACCGGGGAGCTGTTTTTT. This sequence encodes CASSQDRGLAVNTGELFF.

This chain joins TRBV7-2 and TRBJ2-7; 8 bases line up with TRBD1. Trimming took 4 bases from V and 7 from J; bases not matched to a gene: 12. The germline V gene has CDR1 SGHTA and CDR2 FQGNSA. This CDR3 comprises 15 residues. The CDR3 DNA reads TGTGCCAGCAGCTCCCAGGGGGCCAGCGGTTGGGAGCAGTACTTC. Amino acid sequence: CASSSQGASGWEQYF. The full variable domain, with the rest looked up from reference TRBV7-2 and TRBJ2-7, is GAGVSQSPSNKVTEKGKDVELRCDPISGHTALYWYRQSLGQGLEFLIYFQGNSAPDKSGLPSDRFSAERTGGSVSTLTIQRTQQEDSAVYLCASSSQGASGWEQYFGPGTRLTVT.

This clonotype has just a few counts. The chain uses TRBV9 and TRBJ2-3, with 7 bases matching TRBD2. V trimming: 0 bases; J trimming: 2 bases; junction bases outside the gene matches: 6. Germline loops: CDR1 SGDLS, CDR2 YYNGEE. The CDR3 is made up of 16 amino acids. The CDR3 DNA reads TGTGCCAGCAGCGTAGCAGCGGGATCTGACACAGATACGCAGTATTTT. Translation: CASSVAAGSDTDTQYF.

This clonotype has a handful of counts. This sequence joins TRBV11-2 and TRBJ2-7; no clear D gene. Germline loops: CDR1 SGHAT, CDR2 FQNNGV. CDR3 length: 12 residues. Trimming removed 0 bases from V and 5 bases from J, with 5 bases in between. The CDR3 protein is CASSLDYHEQYF. CDR3 coding DNA: TGTGCCAGCAGCTTAGATTACCACGAGCAGTACTTC.

The chain is built from TRBV27 and TRBJ2-7; tentatively, D is TRBD1 (6 bases). Deletions cut 5 bases from V and 2 bases from J, with 16 bases between. CDR1 and CDR2 (germline): MNHEY, SMNVEV (reference sequence). CDR3 length: 15 amino acids. Here the CDR3 DNA reads TGTGCCAGCAGTGTCGGTCTACAGGGCCCCTACGAGCAGTACTTC. Translated, it gives CASSVGLQGPYEQYF.

The J gene is TRBJ2-1, the V gene TRBV29-1; either TRBD1 or TRBD2 may fit D (6 bases each). V lost 3 bases and J 9 bases, leaving 12 bases between the germline ends. CDR3 length: 12 residues. Germline CDR1 and CDR2: SQVTM and ANQGSEA. The CDR3 is CSVDWGAGEQFF. In DNA, the CDR3 is TGCAGCGTTGACTGGGGGGCGGGTGAGCAGTTCTTC.

V and J are TRBV30 and TRBJ1-1; D possibly corresponds to TRBD1 (5 bases). The CDR3 is 18 residues long. V lost 2 bases to trimming and J lost 3 bases, with 25 bases between them. Germline CDR1 is GTSNPN and CDR2 is SVGIG (reference sequence). Here the CDR3 DNA reads TGTGCCTGGAGTTACCCTTATCCCAGGGCGATGTCGTACACTGAAGCTTTCTTT. Protein: CAWSYPYPRAMSYTEAFF.